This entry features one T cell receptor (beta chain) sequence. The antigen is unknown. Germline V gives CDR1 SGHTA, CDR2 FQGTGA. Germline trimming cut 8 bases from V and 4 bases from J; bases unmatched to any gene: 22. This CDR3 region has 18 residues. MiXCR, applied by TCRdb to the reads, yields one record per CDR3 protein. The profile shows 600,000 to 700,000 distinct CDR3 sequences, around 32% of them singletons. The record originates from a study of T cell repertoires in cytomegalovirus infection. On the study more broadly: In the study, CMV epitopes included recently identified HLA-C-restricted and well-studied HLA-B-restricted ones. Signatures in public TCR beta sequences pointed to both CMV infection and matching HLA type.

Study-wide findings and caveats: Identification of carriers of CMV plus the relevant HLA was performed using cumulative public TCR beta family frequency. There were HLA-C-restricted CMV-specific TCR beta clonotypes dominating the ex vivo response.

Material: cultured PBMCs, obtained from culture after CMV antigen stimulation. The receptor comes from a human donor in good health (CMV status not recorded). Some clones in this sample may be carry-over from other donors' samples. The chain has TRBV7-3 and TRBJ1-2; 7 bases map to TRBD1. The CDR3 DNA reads TGTGCCAGCTCTGGTATAATATCGACAGGGCGTTTAGGCTATGGCTACACCTTC. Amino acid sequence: CASSGIISTGRLGYGYTF.